The rows below give T cell receptor beta chains drawn from one sample of a study of a mutant IDH1 vaccine in newly diagnosed glioma. Which antigens these TCRs recognize remains unknown. Clones were read by immunoSEQ multiplex PCR, and TCRdb kept only the in-frame ones, dropping some. The sample lists around 80,000 clones; around 83% were seen once. The starting material was PBMCs, obtained from a glioma patient whose treatment included an IDH1 peptide vaccine. The receptors originated from a woman in her fifties or sixties with glioma. The CDR3 runs from the conserved cysteine through the conserved F or W. A D gene is named only where the DNA matches it firmly. Only some rows state a clone size, as once, few, many or a class for expanded clones.

>TRBJ2-1|-|TRBV4-1|-
TGCGCCAGCAGCCATGCCTTTTTGCGGGTGAGCTCCTACAATGAGCAGTTCTTC
CASSHAFLRVSSYNEQFF
>TRBJ1-4|-|TRBV28|-
TGTGCCAGCAGTCCTAAATGGGGGCTCAAGGAAAAACTGTTTTTT
CASSPKWGLKEKLFF
>TRBJ2-2|-|TRBV7-6|-
TGTGCCAGCAGCCCGACCACGACAGGGAGGTTGGTGGGCGGGGAGCTGTTTTTT
CASSPTTTGRLVGGELFF
>TRBJ1-5|-|TRBV28|few
TGTGCCAGCATTCAGGGATTTGAGCAGCCCCAGCATTTT
CASIQGFEQPQHF
>TRBJ2-5|-|TRBV20-1|-
TGCAGTGCTAGGAGGCGAGAGACCCAGTACTTC
CSARRRETQYF
>TRBJ2-1|TRBD1|TRBV11-3|-
TGTGCCAGCAGCCATAGGGGGGACAGGGTCGGCTACAATGAGCAGTTCTTC
CASSHRGDRVGYNEQFF
>TRBJ2-3|TRBD1|TRBV5-1|-
TGCGCCAGCAGCTTCGGACAGGGAGGCACAGATACGCAGTATTTT
CASSFGQGGTDTQYF
>TRBJ2-1|-|TRBV6-5|-
TGTGCCAGCAGTTACTCGTCGGTTCCCTACAATGAGCAGTTCTTC
CASSYSSVPYNEQFF
>TRBJ2-7|-|TRBV28|-
TGTGCCAGCAGTCCCCCGTCCTACGAGCAGTACTTC
CASSPPSYEQYF
>TRBJ2-3|-|TRBV15|once
TGTGCCACCAGCAGAGAGCGGGCAGATACGCAGTATTTT
CATSRERADTQYF
>TRBJ2-7|-|TRBV10-3|-
TGTGCCATCAGTGAGAAACGAGGGGAGGACGAGCAGTACTTC
CAISEKRGEDEQYF
>TRBJ2-6|-|TRBV28|-
TGTGCCTCCCGCCTAGGCAGCTCTGGGGCCAACGTCCTGACTTTC
CASRLGSSGANVLTF
>TRBJ1-1|TRBD1|TRBV15|-
TGTGCCACCAGCGCACGTGAGTGGGGGACAGGGGTCACTGAAGCTTTCTTT
CATSAREWGTGVTEAFF
>TRBJ2-7|TRBD1|TRBV10-2|-
TGCGCCAGCAGTGAGGCGGACAGGTCCTACGAGCAGTACTTC
CASSEADRSYEQYF
>TRBJ2-3|-|TRBV19|-
TGTGCCAGTAGTATAACGGTACTGGATACGCAGTATTTT
CASSITVLDTQYF